This T cell receptor (beta chain) was recovered during a study of blood T cells in healthy people across ages. The study's findings and limits: A greater number of naive CD4+ cells and higher diversity distinguished long-lived donors from aged donors. The donors' CMV status was not determined, possibly confounding changes in expanded clonotypes.

Every participating donor contributed about 10 milliliters of peripheral blood through a draw. The CDR3 is 15 amino acids. J gave up 6 bases and V 6 bases, and 5 bases lay outside the gene matches. Germline V gene data show CDR1 as MNHEY and CDR2 as SVGAGI. This clonotype showed up just a few times. Antigen unknown. A second PCR, run for roughly 7 to 12 cycles, used a sample-barcoded 5' primer plus a J-beta primer mix. TCRdb independently ran MiXCR on the 5' RACE reads; one entry per CDR3 protein. The sample shows about 1,000,000 distinct CDR3 sequences, around 45% of them seen only once. The chain links TRBV6-5 to TRBJ2-1; TRBD2 matches at 13 bases. The receptor was isolated from a woman aged 55-70 years in good health. Sequencing used blood. CDR3 loop: CASRRTSGSFNEQFF. The CDR3 DNA reads TGTGCCAGCAGACGGACTAGCGGGAGTTTCAATGAGCAGTTCTTC.